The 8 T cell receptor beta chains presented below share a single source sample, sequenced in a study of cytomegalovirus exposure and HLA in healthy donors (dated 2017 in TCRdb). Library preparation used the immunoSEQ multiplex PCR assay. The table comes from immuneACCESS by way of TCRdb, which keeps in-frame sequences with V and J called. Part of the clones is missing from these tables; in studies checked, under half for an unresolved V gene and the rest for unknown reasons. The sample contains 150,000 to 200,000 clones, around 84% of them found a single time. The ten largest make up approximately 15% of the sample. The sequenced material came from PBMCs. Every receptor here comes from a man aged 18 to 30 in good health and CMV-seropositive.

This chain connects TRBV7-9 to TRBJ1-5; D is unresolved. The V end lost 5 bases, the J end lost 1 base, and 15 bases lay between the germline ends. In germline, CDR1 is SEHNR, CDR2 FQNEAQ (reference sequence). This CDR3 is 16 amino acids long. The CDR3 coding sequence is TGTGCCAGCAGCCCCACGGGGAGAGACAGCAATCAGCCCCAGCATTTT. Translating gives CASSPTGRDSNQPQHF.

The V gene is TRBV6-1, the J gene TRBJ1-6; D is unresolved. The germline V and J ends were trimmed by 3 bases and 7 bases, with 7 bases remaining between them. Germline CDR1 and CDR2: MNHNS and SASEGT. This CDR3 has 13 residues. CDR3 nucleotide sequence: TGTGCCAGCAGTGATCTAACGAATTCACCCCTCCACTTT. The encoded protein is CASSDLTNSPLHF.

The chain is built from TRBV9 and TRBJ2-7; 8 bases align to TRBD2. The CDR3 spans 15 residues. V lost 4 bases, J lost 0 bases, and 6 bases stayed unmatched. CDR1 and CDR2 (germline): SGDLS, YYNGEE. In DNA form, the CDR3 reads TGTGCCAGCAGCCCGGGAGGGGCCAGCTCCTACGAGCAGTACTTC. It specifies CASSPGGASSYEQYF.

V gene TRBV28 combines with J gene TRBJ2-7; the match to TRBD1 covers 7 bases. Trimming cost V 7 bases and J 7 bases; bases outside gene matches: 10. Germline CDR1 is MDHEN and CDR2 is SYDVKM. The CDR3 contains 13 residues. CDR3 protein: CASTGTAPLEQYF. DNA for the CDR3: TGTGCCAGCACCGGGACAGCGCCCTTGGAGCAGTACTTC.

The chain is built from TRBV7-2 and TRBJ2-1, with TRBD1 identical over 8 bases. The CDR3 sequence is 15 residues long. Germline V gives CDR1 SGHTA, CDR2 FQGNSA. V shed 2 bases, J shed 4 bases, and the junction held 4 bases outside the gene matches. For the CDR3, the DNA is TGTGCCAGCAGCTTATCAGGGGGCGAGTACAATGAGCAGTTCTTC. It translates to CASSLSGGEYNEQFF. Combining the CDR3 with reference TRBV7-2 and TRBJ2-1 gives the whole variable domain GAGVSQSPSNKVTEKGKDVELRCDPISGHTALYWYRQSLGQGLEFLIYFQGNSAPDKSGLPSDRFSAERTGGSVSTLTIQRTQQEDSAVYLCASSLSGGEYNEQFFGPGTRLTVL.

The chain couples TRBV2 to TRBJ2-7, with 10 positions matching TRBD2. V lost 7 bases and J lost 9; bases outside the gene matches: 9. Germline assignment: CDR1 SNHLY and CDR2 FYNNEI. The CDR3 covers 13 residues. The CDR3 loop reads CASIGAGGPGQYF. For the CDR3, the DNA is TGTGCCAGCATCGGAGCGGGAGGGCCCGGGCAGTACTTC.

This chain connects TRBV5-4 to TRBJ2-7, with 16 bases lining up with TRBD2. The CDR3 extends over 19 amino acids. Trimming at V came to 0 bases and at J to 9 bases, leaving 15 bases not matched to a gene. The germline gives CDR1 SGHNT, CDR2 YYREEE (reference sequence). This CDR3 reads CASSLAQVGTSGGALVQYF. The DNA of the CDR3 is TGTGCCAGCAGCTTGGCACAAGTGGGGACTAGCGGGGGGGCCCTTGTGCAGTACTTC.

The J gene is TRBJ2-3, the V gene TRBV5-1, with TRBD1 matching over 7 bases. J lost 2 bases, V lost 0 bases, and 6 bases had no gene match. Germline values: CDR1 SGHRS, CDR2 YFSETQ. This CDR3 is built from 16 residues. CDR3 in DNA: TGCGCCAGCAGCTTGGAAGGGGGCGTTAACACAGATACGCAGTATTTT. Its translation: CASSLEGGVNTDTQYF.